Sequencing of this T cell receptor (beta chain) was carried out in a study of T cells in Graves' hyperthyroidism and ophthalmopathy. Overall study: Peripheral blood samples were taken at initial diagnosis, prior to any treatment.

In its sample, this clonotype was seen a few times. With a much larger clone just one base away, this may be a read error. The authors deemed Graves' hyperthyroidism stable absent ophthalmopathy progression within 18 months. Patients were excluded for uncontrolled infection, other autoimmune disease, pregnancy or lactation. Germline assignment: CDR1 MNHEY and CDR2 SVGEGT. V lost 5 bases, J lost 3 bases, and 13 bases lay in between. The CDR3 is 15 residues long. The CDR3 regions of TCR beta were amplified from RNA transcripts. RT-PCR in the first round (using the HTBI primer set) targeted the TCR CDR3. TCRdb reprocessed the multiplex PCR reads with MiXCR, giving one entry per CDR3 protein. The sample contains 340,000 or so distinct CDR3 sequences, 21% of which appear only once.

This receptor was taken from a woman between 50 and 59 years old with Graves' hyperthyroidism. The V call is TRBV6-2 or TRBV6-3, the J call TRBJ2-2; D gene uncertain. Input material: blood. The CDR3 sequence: CASSGRTDDTGELFF. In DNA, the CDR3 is TGTGCCAGCAGTGGTCGGACGGACGACACCGGGGAGCTGTTTTTT.